The subject of this entry is one TCR beta chain. Its antigen remains unidentified. This entry belongs to a study of T cell responses to AZD1222 COVID-19 vaccine. Study results and caveats: Just a handful of people given AZD1222 tested seropositive at baseline. The donor group comprised mostly white British people and more females; the analysis possibly underestimated clonal diversity. After two AZD1222 doses, spike-specific TCR breadth and depth rose versus day 0.

Trimming left V 5 bases short and J 8 bases short, with 19 bases between. Germline V gene data show CDR1 as SGHDT and CDR2 as YYEEEE. The CDR3 has 14 residues. Some second doses came at about 4 weeks and others at about 12 weeks; these were pooled. Measured with immunoSEQ multiplex PCR; TCRdb has only the in-frame clones, and not every one. The top ten clones hold around 1.6% of a sample with some 180,000 clones, around 94% of them seen once. The sequence derives from an adult who received the AZD1222 COVID-19 vaccine. The gene calls are TRBV5-6 and TRBJ1-2; D call uncertain. The sample consisted of peripheral blood, taken 28 days after the second AZD1222 dose. The DNA for the CDR3 is TGTGCCAGCAGTCTCACCGGGTCCCTTGGAGGCTACACCTTC. As protein: CASSLTGSLGGYTF.